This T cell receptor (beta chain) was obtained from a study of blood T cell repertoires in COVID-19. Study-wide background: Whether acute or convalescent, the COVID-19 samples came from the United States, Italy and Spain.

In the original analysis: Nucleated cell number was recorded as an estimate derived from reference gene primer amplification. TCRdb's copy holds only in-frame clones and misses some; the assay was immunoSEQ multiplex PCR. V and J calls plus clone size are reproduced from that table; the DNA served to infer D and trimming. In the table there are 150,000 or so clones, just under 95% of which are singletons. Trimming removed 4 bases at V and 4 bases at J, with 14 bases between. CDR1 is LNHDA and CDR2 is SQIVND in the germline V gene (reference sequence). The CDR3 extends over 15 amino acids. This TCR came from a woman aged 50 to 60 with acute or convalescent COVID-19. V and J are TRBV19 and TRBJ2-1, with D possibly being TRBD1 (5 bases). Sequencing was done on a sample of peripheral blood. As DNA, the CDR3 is TGTGCCAGTAGTACCCGATGGACAAGTTACAATGAGCAGTTCTTC. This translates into CASSTRWTSYNEQFF.